This record looks at one T cell receptor beta chain sequence and its context. This sample is drawn from a study of blood T cell repertoires in COVID-19. Looking at the study overall: The United States, Italy and Spain supplied acute and convalescent COVID-19 samples. T cells, B-cell-depleted T cells, or PBMCs supplied cDNA or gDNA.

Original data processing: From reference gene primer amplification, estimates of nucleated cell counts were derived. Data came from immunoSEQ multiplex PCR; TCRdb stores just in-frame clones and leaves some out. The DNA was the basis for D and trimming; V, J and clone size are from that table. The sample yields fewer than 200,000 clones, roughly 84% seen once. Germline CDR1 reads SGHRS; CDR2 reads YFSETQ. The CDR3 totals 15 residues. V lost 0 bases, J lost 8 bases, and 8 bases stayed unmatched. Source material: peripheral blood. The chain combines TRBV5-1 with TRBJ2-1; 7 bases align to TRBD1. The sequence was collected from a man in his 60s who had recovered from COVID-19. DNA of the CDR3: TGCGCCAGCAGCTTGGGTACCACAGGGGTGCATGAGCAGTTCTTC. The encoded protein is CASSLGTTGVHEQFF.